This T cell receptor beta chain is drawn from a study of T cells in localized non-small cell lung cancer. Study-wide results and caveats: Uninvolved adjacent lung had the highest recorded T cell clonality, with tumor below it. Only one tumor region went through sequencing, so heterogeneity may still be there. Across samples, adjacent lung featured a median around 55 of the top 100 tumor clones. Longer overall survival was linked to higher blood T cell density.

With regard to this clone: Its cognate antigen is unknown.

Method: immunoSEQ multiplex PCR; TCRdb's copy keeps in-frame clones and lacks some. Of approximately 30,000 clones in the sample, around 90% were seen once. CDR1 SGHTA and CDR2 FQGNSA come from the germline V gene. This CDR3 has 11 amino acids. Trimming took 4 bases from V and 3 from J, leaving 4 bases between them. The specimen comprised peripheral blood mononuclear cells, sampled before any cancer treatment. This sequence originates from a female donor over 55 with stage II lung adenocarcinoma. This chain uses TRBV7-2 with TRBJ2-7; D gene unclear. Here the CDR3 reads CASSSYYEQYF. The DNA for the CDR3 is TGTGCCAGCAGCTCATACTACGAGCAGTACTTC.